The 30 T cell receptor beta chains in this list originate from one sample, sequenced in a study of cytomegalovirus exposure and HLA in healthy donors. Vbeta (60) and Jbeta (13) primers were used in the PCR. Assay used: immunoSEQ multiplex PCR; TCRdb lists only in-frame clones, some missing. The sample lists some 120,000 clones, 8.5% to 10% seen once, with 2.5% to 3.5% in the top ten. Source material: PBMCs. These receptors were collected from a man aged 25-45 years in good health and CMV-seronegative.

This clone was counted between two and nine times. The chain employs TRBV27 and TRBJ2-7, with 10 positions matching TRBD1. This CDR3 contains 14 residues. Germline trimming cut 5 bases from V and 5 bases from J; bases unmatched to any gene: 6. Germline V gene data show CDR1 as MNHEY and CDR2 as SMNVEV (reference sequence). The CDR3 DNA reads as TGTGCCAGCAGTCCTATGACAGGGGGCAACGAGCAGTACTTC. Its protein is CASSPMTGGNEQYF.

The V and J genes are TRBV18 and TRBJ1-1, with TRBD1 as a possible D gene (5 bases). Germline CDR1 reads KGHSH; CDR2 reads LQKENI. V shed 3 bases and J shed 1 base, with 21 bases lying between them. This CDR3 is built from 18 residues. The CDR3: CASSPLLPSGGENTEAFF. The CDR3 region has the DNA TGTGCCAGCTCACCCCTCCTACCTTCGGGGGGGGAGAACACTGAAGCTTTCTTT.

This clone was observed a few times. The chain links TRBV7-3 to TRBJ2-3, with 8 bases fitting TRBD2. V gave up 2 bases and J gave up 7 bases; unmatched junction bases: 8. The CDR3 spans 15 residues. In germline, CDR1 is SGHTA, CDR2 FQGTGA. CDR3: CASSLSSGPGYTQYF. CDR3 DNA sequence: TGTGCCAGCAGCTTATCTAGCGGGCCTGGGTATACGCAGTATTTT.

This clone was seen a few times. The chain is built from TRBV6-5 and TRBJ2-2; no clear D. Looked up from germline, CDR1 is MNHEY and CDR2 is SVGAGI. V was trimmed by 0 bases and J by 7 bases, leaving 6 bases between them. The CDR3 length is 13 residues. The CDR3 region is CASSYSAIGELFF. The CDR3 DNA is TGTGCCAGCAGTTACTCGGCAATCGGGGAGCTGTTTTTT.

V is TRBV5-1 and J is TRBJ1-1; 8 nucleotides agree with TRBD1. Germline V CDR1 and CDR2: SGHRS, YFSETQ. The CDR3 contains 15 residues. The V gene end was trimmed by 6 bases and the J gene end by 0 bases; junction bases not matched to a gene: 7. CDR3 nucleotides: TGCGCCAGCACAAACAGGGGGTTCATGAACACTGAAGCTTTCTTT. This translates into CASTNRGFMNTEAFF.

This chain uses TRBV12-5 with TRBJ2-7; possible D gene TRBD1, 6 bases. This CDR3 spans 14 amino acids. CDR1 is LGHNT, CDR2 FRNRAP, per germline. V was trimmed by 5 bases and J by 2 bases, leaving 13 bases between them. The CDR3 sequence is CASGLNRDPYEQYF. The CDR3, as DNA: TGTGCTAGTGGTCTAAACAGGGACCCCTACGAGCAGTACTTC.

This clone came up a few times. The genes are TRBV6-5 and TRBJ1-4, with a tentative D call TRBD1 (5 bases). CDR1 is MNHEY and CDR2 is SVGAGI in the germline V gene. This CDR3 comprises 15 residues. V was pared by 2 bases and J by 8 bases, with 15 bases between. This CDR3 is CASSYILQGIEKLFF. CDR3 nucleotides: TGTGCCAGCAGTTACATATTGCAGGGAATAGAAAAACTGTTTTTT.

This clone has only a few counts. The V gene is TRBV9, the J gene TRBJ2-1; 10 positions agree with TRBD1. This CDR3 region has 18 residues. J lost 6 bases, V lost 0 bases, and 12 bases had no gene match. CDR1 and CDR2 from the germline V gene are SGDLS and YYNGEE. The CDR3 region is CASSVGELSGQGINEQFF. For the CDR3, the DNA is TGTGCCAGCAGCGTAGGGGAATTGTCGGGACAGGGGATCAATGAGCAGTTCTTC.

This clone was detected a few times. This chain joins TRBV30 and TRBJ2-2; the D is unclear. The CDR3 loop spans 15 amino acids. The germline gives CDR1 GTSNPN, CDR2 SVGIG (reference sequence). Deletions cut 0 bases from V and 0 bases from J, with 8 bases between. The DNA of the CDR3 is TGTGCCTGGAGTGTACGTCAGGCGAACACCGGGGAGCTGTTTTTT. Its translation: CAWSVRQANTGELFF.

The chain links TRBV18 to TRBJ1-1; D gene uncertain. Germline CDR1 is KGHSH and CDR2 is LQKENI. V lost 3 bases and J 0 bases, leaving 11 bases between the germline ends. The CDR3 spans 15 residues. CDR3 residues: CASSPLEKLNTEAFF. CDR3 DNA: TGTGCCAGCTCACCCTTGGAGAAACTGAACACTGAAGCTTTCTTT.

The chain carries TRBV7-2 and TRBJ1-5; D uncertain. The germline V gene has CDR1 SGHTA and CDR2 FQGNSA. CDR3 length: 15 amino acids. Trimming took 3 bases from V and 3 from J, leaving 12 bases between them. The CDR3 nucleotides read TGTGCCAGCAGCTTTGGAGGGTTTGACAATCAGCCCCAGCATTTT. Amino acid sequence: CASSFGGFDNQPQHF. The entire variable domain, with the rest obtained from reference TRBV7-2 and TRBJ1-5, is as follows: GAGVSQSPSNKVTEKGKDVELRCDPISGHTALYWYRQSLGQGLEFLIYFQGNSAPDKSGLPSDRFSAERTGGSVSTLTIQRTQQEDSAVYLCASSFGGFDNQPQHFGDGTRLSIL.

This clone has more than one count but fewer than ten. This rearrangement joins TRBV19 to TRBJ2-7; 7 bases are a match to TRBD2. There are 15 residues in the CDR3. Germline V gene sequence: CDR1 LNHDA, CDR2 SQIVND (reference sequence). The V segment lost 7 bases and the J segment 0 bases; nucleotides outside the gene matches: 9. CDR3 in DNA: TGTGCCAGTATCCCTAGCGGAAGGAGCTCCTACGAGCAGTACTTC. It is translated as CASIPSGRSSYEQYF.

V gene TRBV19 combines with J gene TRBJ1-1; D might be TRBD1 (6 bases). The CDR3 runs to 14 residues. Deletions cut 7 bases from V and 4 bases from J, with 16 bases between. The germline V gene has CDR1 LNHDA and CDR2 SQIVND (reference sequence). The CDR3 here is CASNFGGPRTEAFF. CDR3 bases: TGTGCCAGTAACTTCGGGGGGCCTCGCACTGAAGCTTTCTTT.

This clone was picked up a small number of times. The chain carries TRBV7-9 and TRBJ2-7; D perhaps matches TRBD1 (5 bases). Germline values: CDR1 SEHNR, CDR2 FQNEAQ (reference sequence). There are 13 residues in the CDR3. V was shortened by 5 bases and J by 3 bases, with 11 bases between the two germline ends. The CDR3: CASSPVGDYEQYF. The CDR3 nucleotides are TGTGCCAGCAGCCCCGTAGGGGACTACGAGCAGTACTTC.

For the CDR3, the DNA is TGCGCCAGCAGCCAAGTTTACCGGGGTTCCACCGGGGAGCTGTTTTTT. Residues: CASSQVYRGSTGELFF. The V call is TRBV4-3, the J call TRBJ2-2; a weak D match, TRBD2 (5 bases). Germline V gene data show CDR1 as LGHNA and CDR2 as YSLEER. Deletions cut 1 base from V and 4 bases from J, with 13 bases between. This CDR3 region has 16 residues.

The chain carries TRBV5-1 and TRBJ2-1; a weak D match, TRBD2 (5 bases). The CDR3 has 20 amino acids. V was shortened by 6 bases and J by 1 base, with 29 bases between the two germline ends. Germline CDR1 is SGHRS and CDR2 is YFSETQ. CDR3 DNA sequence: TGCGCCAGCAAGGTGGGCTCCGCGGGCGCGTGGCTGCCTTCCTACAATGAGCAGTTCTTC. It specifies CASKVGSAGAWLPSYNEQFF.

This clone has a handful of counts. The chain joins TRBV7-9 to TRBJ1-1, with D uncertain. The germline V gene encodes CDR1 SEHNR and CDR2 FQNEAQ (reference sequence). This CDR3 comprises 13 residues. V lost 1 base and J 8 bases, leaving 11 bases between the germline ends. CDR3 nucleotide sequence: TGTGCCAGCAGCTTAGAAGAGGTGACCGAAGCTTTCTTT. It translates to CASSLEEVTEAFF.

In this sample, this clone turned up a few times. The V and J genes are TRBV2 and TRBJ2-6; no definite D call. Germline CDR1 is SNHLY and CDR2 is FYNNEI. CDR3 length equals 15 residues. V was clipped by 4 bases and J by 0 bases, with 7 bases between them. In DNA form, the CDR3 reads TGTGCCAGCAGTGCTCCAGACTCTGGGGCCAACGTCCTGACTTTC. Residues: CASSAPDSGANVLTF.

This clone came up a few times. This sequence joins TRBV15 and TRBJ2-7; D might be TRBD2 (7 bases). Trimming removed 6 bases at V and 5 bases at J, with 14 bases between. Per the germline V gene, CDR1 is LNHNV and CDR2 is YYDKDF (reference sequence). The length of the CDR3 is 13 residues. In DNA, the CDR3 is TGTGCCACCAGAGAGGGGGGGGGCAACGAGCAGTACTTC. Translating it yields CATREGGGNEQYF. The full variable domain, rest sourced from reference TRBV15 and TRBJ2-7, is DAMVIQNPRYQVTQFGKPVTLSCSQTLNHNVMYWYQQKSSQAPKLLFHYYDKDFNNEADTPDNFQSRRPNTSFCFLDIRSPGLGDTAMYLCATREGGGNEQYFGPGTRLTVT.

This chain links TRBV5-6 with TRBJ1-5; tentative D call: TRBD1 (6 bases). V lost 8 bases, J lost 2 bases, and 11 bases lay in between. This CDR3 is 13 amino acids long. The germline CDR1 and CDR2 sequences are SGHDT and YYEEEE. In DNA, the CDR3 is TGTGCCAGAACGCCAGGGGGCAATCAGCCCCAGCATTTT. This translates into CARTPGGNQPQHF. The full variable domain, with the rest looked up from reference TRBV5-6 and TRBJ1-5, is DAGVTQSPTHLIKTRGQQVTLRCSPKSGHDTVSWYQQALGQGPQFIFQYYEEEERQRGNFPDRFSGHQFPNYSSELNVNALLLGDSALYLCARTPGGNQPQHFGDGTRLSIL.

The CDR3 is CASSLGREVEQYF. The CDR3 region has the DNA TGTGCCAGCAGCTTGGGGCGGGAGGTCGAGCAGTACTTC. The rearrangement joins TRBV5-6 to TRBJ2-7, with 8 bases fitting TRBD2. This CDR3 has 13 residues. Germline CDR1 reads SGHDT; CDR2 reads YYEEEE. Trimming at V came to 0 bases and at J to 6 bases, leaving 2 bases not matched to a gene.

The V and J genes are TRBV28 and TRBJ2-3; weak D call: TRBD2 (6 bases). The germline CDR1 and CDR2 sequences are MDHEN and SYDVKM. The length of the CDR3 is 12 residues. The V and J ends lost 6 bases and 5 bases respectively, with 9 bases between them. CDR3 in DNA: TGTGCCAGCAGGCGGGACGGAGATACGCAGTATTTT. Protein product: CASRRDGDTQYF.

V gene TRBV15 combines with J gene TRBJ2-6; no clear D. The CDR3 is made up of 14 amino acids. Between the trimmed V and J ends, which lost 5 bases and 3 bases, there was a span of 8 bases. Germline values: CDR1 LNHNV, CDR2 YYDKDF (reference sequence). The CDR3 nucleotides are TGTGCCACCAGCCCTCAGCGTGGGGCCAACGTCCTGACTTTC. Encoded protein: CATSPQRGANVLTF.

The chain is built from TRBV7-2 and TRBJ2-5, with 7 bases that match TRBD2. The CDR3 consists of 14 residues. V lost 5 bases to trimming and J lost 5 bases; unmatched junction nucleotides: 8. Germline loops: CDR1 SGHTA, CDR2 FQGNSA. The CDR3 DNA sequence: TGTGCCAGCAGCCTAGAGCGGGGACGGGAGACCCAGTACTTC. This sequence encodes CASSLERGRETQYF.

This clone was found a few times. V usage is TRBV4-3 and J usage is TRBJ2-5, with 8 bases fitting TRBD2. Trimming at V came to 1 base and at J to 1 base, leaving 5 bases not matched to a gene. The length of the CDR3 is 16 residues. Germline lookup yields CDR1 LGHNA and CDR2 YSLEER. The CDR3 DNA follows: TGCGCCAGCAGCCAAGGGCCAGCGGGGGCCCAAGAGACCCAGTACTTC. Protein product: CASSQGPAGAQETQYF.

This clone was seen more than once but under ten times. The rearrangement uses TRBV7-2 and TRBJ2-3; no clear D gene. The germline CDR1 and CDR2 sequences are SGHTA and FQGNSA. The CDR3 is made up of 14 amino acids. V lost 2 bases and J lost 3, with 9 bases in between. As DNA, the CDR3 is TGTGCCAGCAGCTTATCTCGGTCAACAGATACGCAGTATTTT. Protein sequence: CASSLSRSTDTQYF.

In this sample, this clone turned up a few times. DNA for the CDR3: TGTGCCAGCAGCTTAATGGGACAGGGGGCTGTGGGGGCCAACGTCCTGACTTTC. It codes for CASSLMGQGAVGANVLTF. J is TRBJ2-6 and V is TRBV7-2; 12 positions agree with TRBD1. Germline V gene data show CDR1 as SGHTA and CDR2 as FQGNSA. The CDR3 extends over 18 amino acids. V shed 2 bases and J 4 bases; nucleotides not matched to a gene: 6.

The chain couples TRBV9 to TRBJ1-4; D possibly corresponds to TRBD1 (5 bases). This CDR3 is built from 16 residues. V was shortened by 4 bases and J by 2 bases, with 15 bases between the two germline ends. Germline-derived CDR1 and CDR2 are SGDLS and YYNGEE. The CDR3 spells CASSPRGEHTNEKLFF. CDR3 DNA: TGTGCCAGCAGCCCGCGGGGGGAGCACACTAATGAAAAACTGTTTTTT.

Only a few counts were recorded for this clone. This chain links TRBV7-6 with TRBJ2-1; TRBD1 agrees at 9 bases. CDR1 is SGHVS and CDR2 is FNYEAQ in the germline V gene. V dropped 1 base and J dropped 8; count of bases not matched to a gene: 6. The CDR3 length is 15 residues. CDR3 sequence (DNA): TGTGCCAGCAGCTTAGGAGGGACAGGGACTCATGAGCAGTTCTTC. Its protein product is CASSLGGTGTHEQFF.

This clone was counted between two and nine times. Here the CDR3 reads CASSYGEGNTIYF. The DNA of the CDR3 is TGTGCCAGCAGTTACGGAGAGGGAAACACCATATATTTT. V usage is TRBV6-5 and J usage is TRBJ1-3, with D hard to call. Between the trimmed V and J ends, which lost 2 bases and 4 bases, there was a span of 6 bases. The CDR3 covers 13 residues. Per germline, CDR1 MNHEY and CDR2 SVGAGI.